The 25 T cell receptor beta chains listed next were all sequenced from one sample in a study of blood T cell repertoires in COVID-19. The repertoire was sequenced with immunoSEQ multiplex PCR; TCRdb's copy has only in-frame clones and lacks some. In the table there are about 78,000 clones, about 85% of which are singletons. The sample consisted of peripheral blood. These receptors were taken from a man aged 55 to 70 with active or convalescent COVID-19.

The rearrangement joins TRBV10-3 to TRBJ1-1; D possibly corresponds to TRBD1 (6 bases). CDR3 length: 14 residues. Between the trimmed V and J ends, which lost 2 bases and 2 bases, there was a span of 9 bases. Germline V gene sequence: CDR1 ENHRY, CDR2 SYGVKD. The CDR3: CAISETGHNTEAFF. The CDR3 nucleotides read TGTGCCATCAGTGAGACGGGACACAACACTGAAGCTTTCTTT.

The chain joins TRBV2 to TRBJ2-5; 7 nucleotides align to TRBD2. Germline V gene data show CDR1 as SNHLY and CDR2 as FYNNEI. The CDR3 sequence is 14 residues long. Trimming at V came to 8 bases and at J to 0 bases, leaving 6 bases not matched to a gene. CDR3: CASGNGGYQETQYF. CDR3 DNA sequence: TGTGCCAGCGGGAACGGGGGGTACCAAGAGACCCAGTACTTC. Filled out from reference TRBV2 and TRBJ2-5, the complete variable domain reads EPEVTQTPSHQVTQMGQEVILRCVPISNHLYFYWYRQILGQKVEFLVSFYNNEISEKSEIFDDQFSVERPDGSNFTLKIRSTKLEDSAMYFCASGNGGYQETQYFGPGTRLLVL.

V and J are TRBV11-2 and TRBJ2-1; TRBD2 is a possible D gene (5 bases). Per germline, CDR1 SGHAT and CDR2 FQNNGV. The CDR3 has 15 amino acids. The ends were cut back, 5 bases at V and 6 bases at J, with 17 bases in the middle. CDR3 residues: CASSPVASSLNEQFF. In DNA form, the CDR3 reads TGTGCCAGCAGCCCGGTGGCTAGCTCTCTCAATGAGCAGTTCTTC.

The chain is built from TRBV6-2 or TRBV6-3 and TRBJ2-7, with 7 bases lining up with TRBD1. V was clipped by 6 bases and J by 2 bases; unmatched bases: 7. The CDR3 length is 14 residues. Germline lookup yields CDR1 MNHEY and CDR2 SVGEGT. For the CDR3, the DNA is TGTGCCAGCAGCCCGGACAGGATTCCCTACGAGCAGTACTTC. Protein product: CASSPDRIPYEQYF.

This CDR3 reads CSASTLAGFYNEQFF. CDR3 sequence (DNA): TGCAGTGCCAGTACACTAGCGGGGTTTTACAATGAGCAGTTCTTC. V and J are TRBV20-1 and TRBJ2-1; 10 bases line up with TRBD2. Germline V gene data show CDR1 as DFQATT and CDR2 as SNEGSKA (reference sequence). CDR3 size: 15 residues. Trimming at V came to 6 bases and at J to 4 bases, leaving 9 bases not matched to a gene.

This chain connects TRBV7-6 to TRBJ2-7; no clear D gene. This CDR3 region has 15 residues. Trimming removed 0 bases from V and 2 bases from J, with 11 bases in between. Germline CDR1 reads SGHVS; CDR2 reads FNYEAQ. CDR3 nucleotide sequence: TGTGCCAGCAGCTTAGCGTTGGGCCTCACCTACGAGCAGTACTTC. It encodes CASSLALGLTYEQYF.

This chain uses TRBV6-2 or TRBV6-3 with TRBJ1-2, with TRBD1 matching 9 bases. The CDR3 consists of 15 residues. Germline V gene sequence: CDR1 MNHEY, CDR2 SVGEGT. V shed 6 bases and J 2 bases; nucleotides not matched to a gene: 7. The CDR3 nucleotides read TGTGCCAGCAGCCCCGACAGGGGGTACAACTATGGCTACACCTTC. This translates into CASSPDRGYNYGYTF.

A few counts support this clone. The rearrangement uses TRBV6-2 or TRBV6-3 and TRBJ1-5; D possibly corresponds to TRBD1 (6 bases). Trimming pared 2 bases from V and 3 bases from J, leaving 14 bases between. Per germline, CDR1 MNHEY and CDR2 SVGEGT. There are 16 residues in the CDR3. This CDR3 reads CASSYVAGEFNQPQHF. The DNA of the CDR3 is TGTGCCAGCAGTTACGTCGCAGGGGAATTCAATCAGCCCCAGCATTTT.

The chain carries TRBV14 and TRBJ2-7; D possibly corresponds to TRBD1 (6 bases). V was shortened by 2 bases and J by 6 bases, with 14 bases between the two germline ends. Germline V gene data show CDR1 as SGHDN and CDR2 as FVKESK. The CDR3 runs 14 residues. CDR3 nucleotides: TGTGCCAGCAGCCAATCAACAGGGTATGGCGAGCAGTACTTC. This gives the protein CASSQSTGYGEQYF.

The chain recombines TRBV27 with TRBJ2-1, with TRBD1 matching over 11 bases. This CDR3 contains 15 residues. Germline trimming cut 2 bases from V and 4 bases from J; bases unmatched to any gene: 1. In germline, CDR1 is MNHEY, CDR2 SMNVEV (reference sequence). This CDR3 reads CASSLRDRGYNEQFF. In nucleotides, the CDR3 is TGTGCCAGCAGTTTAAGGGACAGGGGGTACAATGAGCAGTTCTTC.

The chain has TRBV11-2 and TRBJ1-1; perhaps TRBD1 as D (5 bases). The germline CDR1 and CDR2 sequences are SGHAT and FQNNGV. Trimming shortened V by 5 bases and J by 0 bases, and 16 bases separated the two germline ends. There are 16 residues in the CDR3. CDR3 sequence (DNA): TGTGCCAGCAGCAAGGGAATGACAGTCATGAACACTGAAGCTTTCTTT. This sequence encodes CASSKGMTVMNTEAFF. Combining the CDR3 with reference TRBV11-2 and TRBJ1-1 gives the whole variable domain EAGVAQSPRYKIIEKRQSVAFWCNPISGHATLYWYQQILGQGPKLLIQFQNNGVVDDSQLPKDRFSAERLKGVDSTLKIQPAKLEDSAVYLCASSKGMTVMNTEAFFGQGTRLTVV.

This clone appeared a few times. This chain connects TRBV4-3 to TRBJ1-1; perhaps TRBD1 as D (6 bases). V was shortened by 2 bases and J by 0 bases, with 7 bases between the two germline ends. The CDR3 contains 14 residues. Germline values: CDR1 LGHNA, CDR2 YSLEER. The CDR3 sequence is CASSQRTVNTEAFF. CDR3 nucleotides: TGCGCCAGCAGCCAACGGACAGTGAACACTGAAGCTTTCTTT.

The rearrangement uses TRBV6-2 or TRBV6-3 and TRBJ1-2; 10 nucleotides align to TRBD1. The V gene's germline CDR1 is MNHEY and CDR2 SVGEGT. This CDR3 spans 14 amino acids. The V gene end was trimmed by 5 bases and the J gene end by 8 bases; junction bases not matched to a gene: 8. The CDR3 region is CASSNTTGGFGYTF. DNA of the CDR3: TGTGCCAGCAGTAATACGACAGGGGGCTTCGGCTACACCTTC.

The chain couples TRBV7-9 to TRBJ1-1; maybe TRBD1 (6 bases). From germline, CDR1 is SEHNR and CDR2 FQNEAQ (reference sequence). There are 15 residues in the CDR3. Deletions cut 1 base from V and 1 base from J, with 10 bases between. CDR3 DNA: TGTGCCAGCAGCTTAGGTCAGGGGCCGAACACTGAAGCTTTCTTT. It translates to CASSLGQGPNTEAFF.

There are a few counts of this clone. The rearrangement links TRBV27 to TRBJ1-2; D is perhaps TRBD1 (5 bases). CDR1 MNHEY and CDR2 SMNVEV come from the germline V gene (reference sequence). The CDR3 sequence is 14 residues long. Trimming took off 5 bases at V and 8 bases at J, with 18 bases between the two ends. Here the CDR3 reads CASSPRGGSGGYTF. The CDR3 DNA reads TGTGCCAGCAGTCCCCGTGGGGGGTCAGGCGGCTACACCTTC.

In its sample, this clone was seen a few times. The chain carries TRBV3-1 (or the pseudogene TRBV3-2) and TRBJ1-6; TRBD1 might be the D (5 bases). Germline CDR1 and CDR2: LGHDT and YNNKEL (reference sequence). Trimming pared 0 bases from V and 9 bases from J, leaving 12 bases between. CDR3 length: 15 amino acids. The CDR3 sequence: CASSQEGRVRSPLHF. CDR3 sequence (DNA): TGTGCCAGCAGCCAAGAGGGCAGGGTGCGTTCACCCCTCCACTTT.

This clone was recorded only once. The chain has TRBV18 and TRBJ1-5; a possible D gene is TRBD1 (5 bases). With 2 bases removed from V and 7 bases from J, the gap between germline ends came to 15 bases. This CDR3 is 15 amino acids long. Germline V gene sequence: CDR1 KGHSH, CDR2 LQKENI. CDR3 in DNA: TGTGCCAGCTCACCAATTTACGCAGGGAAGCAGCCCCAGCATTTT. The encoded protein is CASSPIYAGKQPQHF.

The genes are TRBV5-1 and TRBJ2-6, with 9 nucleotides matching TRBD1. Looked up from germline, CDR1 is SGHRS and CDR2 is YFSETQ. V gave up 4 bases and J gave up 0 bases; unmatched junction bases: 5. This CDR3 region has 17 residues. This chain's CDR3 is CASSPGQGRSGANVLTF. The CDR3 nucleotides are TGCGCCAGCAGCCCGGGACAGGGACGCTCTGGGGCCAACGTCCTGACTTTC.

J is TRBJ2-7 and V is TRBV12-5; 7 nucleotides align to TRBD1. Germline values: CDR1 LGHNT, CDR2 FRNRAP. Trimming cost V 2 bases and J 2 bases; bases outside gene matches: 12. CDR3 length: 17 amino acids. In DNA form, the CDR3 reads TGTGCTAGTGGTTTGACCACCTTGGACAGGCGGGCCTACGAGCAGTACTTC. Amino acids: CASGLTTLDRRAYEQYF.

The genes are TRBV19 and TRBJ1-2, with D perhaps TRBD1 (6 bases). The germline V gene encodes CDR1 LNHDA and CDR2 SQIVND (reference sequence). The V end lost 5 bases, the J end lost 2 bases, and 9 bases lay between the germline ends. This CDR3 has 13 amino acids. CDR3 sequence: CASSRDRNYGYTF. The CDR3 DNA reads as TGTGCCAGTAGTCGAGACAGGAACTATGGCTACACCTTC.

The chain's CDR3 is CASSFVLGSSVGYEQYF. For the CDR3, the DNA is TGTGCCAGCAGTTTTGTTTTAGGGAGTAGCGTGGGATACGAGCAGTACTTC. This chain uses TRBV6-2 or TRBV6-3 with TRBJ2-7; possibly TRBD2 for D (5 bases). Germline assignment: CDR1 MNHEY and CDR2 SVGEGT. V lost 4 bases and J 4 bases, leaving 23 bases between the germline ends. The CDR3 covers 17 residues.

The rearrangement joins TRBV7-2 to TRBJ1-2; D gene unclear. The CDR3 has 14 residues. The V end was cut by 5 bases, the J end by 6 bases, with 16 bases between. Germline lookup yields CDR1 SGHTA and CDR2 FQGNSA. The CDR3 spells CASSPPRGINGYTF. In DNA, the CDR3 is TGTGCCAGCAGCCCCCCTCGCGGCATAAATGGCTACACCTTC.

This chain joins TRBV6-5 and TRBJ1-3; D possibly corresponds to TRBD1 (5 bases). V was pared by 0 bases and J by 4 bases, with 7 bases between. CDR1 is MNHEY and CDR2 is SVGAGI in the germline V gene. The length of the CDR3 is 14 residues. CDR3 sequence: CASSYSEGGNTIYF. The CDR3 coding sequence is TGTGCCAGCAGTTACTCGGAGGGGGGAAACACCATATATTTT.

This sequence joins TRBV7-2 and TRBJ1-6; unclear D gene. Germline CDR1 SGHTA, CDR2 FQGNSA. Trimming removed 5 bases at V and 0 bases at J, with 14 bases between. The CDR3 loop spans 17 amino acids. CDR3 sequence (DNA): TGTGCCAGCAGCCCCGTGAAGAGGAGCTCCTATAATTCACCCCTCCACTTT. It specifies CASSPVKRSSYNSPLHF.

In this sample, this clone turned up once. For the CDR3, the DNA is TGCAGTGCTAGTCCCCCCGTATCGGGGTATGAGACCCAGTACTTC. Amino acids: CSASPPVSGYETQYF. The chain has TRBV20-1 and TRBJ2-5, with D possibly being TRBD2 (5 bases). The CDR3 totals 15 residues. V lost 3 bases to trimming and J lost 5 bases, with 19 bases between them. The germline V gene has CDR1 DFQATT and CDR2 SNEGSKA (reference sequence).